This record covers a single T cell receptor beta chain. Its antigen specificity is not known. No base quality information exists; no much larger clone differs at one position. Within the sample, other DNA sequences also encode this same CDR3. The sample belongs to a study of shared clonotypes between healthy human individuals (dated by TCRdb to 2018 to 2021). A note on the overall study: The cohort included three men and a couple of women between 18 and 49 years of age. Per donor, three plates each were used for CD4 naive and CD4 memory, two for CD8 naive, and one for CD8 memory. To estimate repertoire size and how much clonotype sharing occurs between individuals, the study deeply sequenced the blood TCR repertoires of a handful of healthy adults. To increase sequencing depth and limit assay-specific biases, different laboratories used diverse techniques to prepare libraries and sequence TCR repertoires. Leukapheresis yielded between about 0.9 and 8.9 billion PBMCs per donor. General findings and caveats noted by the study authors: Because the study included only a small number of donors, the genetic and exposure-history diversity represented was limited. Sampling was limited to blood, and TCR repertoires in tissue likely differ from TCR repertoires in blood. Pairwise subsampling led to the expectation that sequencing depth would affect the degree of clonotype sharing among donors. Sharing across a few donors was observed for 4.5% to 6.5% of naive CD4, less than 4% of naive CD8, over 2% of memory CD4, and around 0.42% of memory CD8 clonotypes. Higher generation probabilities were observed for clonotypes shared by all four sorted-subset donors than for non-shared clonotypes. Even with the large sequencing depth, rarefaction of the sorted-subset datasets indicated that sequencing was incomplete. Naive subsets generally had larger estimated clonotype richness than memory subsets.

TCR CDR3 regions were amplified from genomic DNA by multiplex PCR using the deep immunoSEQ assay. Extracted genomic DNA from each cell subset was distributed evenly across all wells of several immunoSEQ 96-well plates, and each plate was treated as a replicate. Each replicate PCR for sorted subsets received roughly 200 ng genomic DNA, equal to about 30,000 T cell genomes. The purified libraries were quantified using a Qubit 3.0 fluorometer, sized with a Bioanalyzer 2100, and then quantified again using the KAPA Library Quantification kit. Every immunoSEQ 96-well plate was sequenced on a dedicated single-read 150-cycle Illumina NextSeq 550 flow cell. From the authors' description of their analysis: Because the immunoSEQ output held only junctional sequences and lacked quality scores, the filtering could not match the filtering applied to full-length reads. Sequences were annotated with PyIR, a Python wrapper for IgBLAST v1.9, using IMGT germline references to assign V/J genes and CDR3. Reads were filtered out if the reads had weak V/J assignments (E-value above 1e-6), no CDR3, stop codons, out-of-frame junctions, or ambiguous translated residues. V3J clonotypes were defined by identical inferred V gene, J gene, and CDR3 amino acid sequence. Percentage overlap between repertoires was calculated by dividing the number of shared unique clonotypes by the size of the smaller repertoire. Three approaches were used to assess repertoire richness: RTK rarefaction, the Chao1 estimator, and Recon v2.1 estimates of unobserved clonotypes. For all TCRbeta clonotypes obtained by the gDNA method from a few donors, generation probabilities were computed with OLGA. TCRdb obtained this table from immuneACCESS and retained in-frame rearrangements with V and J assigned. These tables miss some clones; where compared with another copy, unresolved V genes account for less than half of the shortfall, and the remainder is unexplained. V, J and clone size were drawn from that table, and D and trimming were deduced from the DNA. This sample gives more than 550,000 clones in total; roughly nine tenths of them show up just once. More than 20% of the sample comes from the top ten.

V sheds 7 bases and J sheds 4 bases, leaving 11 bases between their ends. Inclusive of the bounding cysteine and phenylalanine, the CDR3 is 12 residues long. Kept here is only the CDR3 DNA, which spans 36 bases and is read in frame from base 1. Based on the germline V gene, the CDR1 and CDR2 sequences are SNHLY and FYNNEI. CD8 naive samples consisted of CD45RO-negative cells that were positively selected for CCR7, yielding a CD45RA+CCR7+ population without TemRA cells. Donors were healthy HIV-negative adults with no recently reported acute infections or vaccinations. Every donor was a Caucasian adult living in Nashville, Tennessee, USA. Blood was obtained by leukapheresis, after which PBMCs were separated by Ficoll-Histopaque density gradient centrifugation and cryopreserved in liquid nitrogen vapor phase. Purity and quantity of every magnetically sorted T cell population were checked by analytical flow cytometry. Genomic DNA was isolated from each sorted fraction and quantified by UV absorbance on a Nanodrop 2000c.

This receptor was taken from a man aged 30 to 45 in good health. The sample consisted of naive CD8+ T cells sorted from blood. Sample cell subset or site, as interpreted from the label and publication: CD45RA+CCR7+. The rearranged chain carries TRBV2 and TRBJ2-7; a tentative D call is TRBD2 (6 bases match). The nucleotide sequence is TGTGCCAGCAAAGGGACTGTTTACGAGCAGTACTTC. This gives the protein CASKGTVYEQYF.